This record covers a single T cell receptor (beta chain). The data were taken from a study of technical replicates of blood from a handful of donors. The junction had 8 bases not matched to a gene; V was cut back by 4 bases and J by 2 bases. Germline assignment: CDR1 WNHNN and CDR2 SYGVQD (reference sequence). CDR3 size: 16 residues. The method was immunoSEQ multiplex PCR; TCRdb's version includes in-frame clones alone and lacks a portion of them. The repertoire holds around 100,000 clones, 96% seen once, with approximately 0.21% in the top ten. The rearrangement joins TRBV10-1 to TRBJ2-3; 8 nucleotides align to TRBD1. The sample comprised T cells isolated from PBMCs. The receptor comes from a human donor in good health. The DNA of the CDR3 is TGCGCCAGCAGTGCCGGGACAGGTGCTATCACAGATACGCAGTATTTT. Translating gives CASSAGTGAITDTQYF.